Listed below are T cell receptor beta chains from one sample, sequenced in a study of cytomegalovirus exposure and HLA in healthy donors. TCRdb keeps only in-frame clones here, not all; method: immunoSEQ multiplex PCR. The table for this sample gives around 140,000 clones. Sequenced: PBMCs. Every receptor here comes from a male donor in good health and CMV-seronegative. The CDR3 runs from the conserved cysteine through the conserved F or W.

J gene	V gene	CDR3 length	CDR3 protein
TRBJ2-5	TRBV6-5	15	CASSSQPGAVKTQYF
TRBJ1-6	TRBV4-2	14	CASSQERENSPLHF
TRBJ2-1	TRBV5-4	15	CASSLDREAYNEQFF
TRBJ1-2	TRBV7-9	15	CASSSGQGAGYGYTF
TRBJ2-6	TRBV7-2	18	CASSGRTGFLSGANVLTF
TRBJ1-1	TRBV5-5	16	CASSLAPSRGNTEAFF
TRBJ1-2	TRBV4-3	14	CASSQVDRNYGYTF
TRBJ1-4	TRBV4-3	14	CASSPGRKGEKLFF
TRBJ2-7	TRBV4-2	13	CASSQEPRNEQYF
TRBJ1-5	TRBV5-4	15	CASSLGGRTDQPQHF
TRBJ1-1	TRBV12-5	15	CASGLGTAVNTEAFF
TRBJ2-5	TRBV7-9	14	CASGGGTYQETQYF
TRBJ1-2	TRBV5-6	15	CASSLDPGTAGGYTF
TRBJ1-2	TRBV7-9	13	CASSLQGAYGYTF
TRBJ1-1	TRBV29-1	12	CSVRDWNTEAFF
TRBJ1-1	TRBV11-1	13	CASSLGVNTEAFF
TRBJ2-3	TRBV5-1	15	CASRVSGTSTDTQYF
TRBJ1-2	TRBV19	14	CASSIPQGRYGYTF
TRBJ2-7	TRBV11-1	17	CASSLALYHGTGDEQYF
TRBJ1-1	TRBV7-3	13	CASSTNRDTEAFF
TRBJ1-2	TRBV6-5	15	CASSYSYRGGYGYTF
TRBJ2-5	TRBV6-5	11	CASILGETQYF
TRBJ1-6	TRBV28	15	CASDRPGQGSSPLHF
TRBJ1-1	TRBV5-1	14	CASSLNRGGTEAFF
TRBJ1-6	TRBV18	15	CASSLGPRLHSPLHF
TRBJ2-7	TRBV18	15	CASSPPRGGATEQCF
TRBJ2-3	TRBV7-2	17	CASSLVGTSGGPGEVYF
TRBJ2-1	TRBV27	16	CASSSSGGLTYNEQFF
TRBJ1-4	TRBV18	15	CASSPQTVKNEKLFF
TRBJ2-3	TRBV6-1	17	CASSEAPLAGATDTQYF
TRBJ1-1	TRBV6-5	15	CASSLTGSIHTEAFF
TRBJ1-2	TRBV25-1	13	CASRGAGDISYTF
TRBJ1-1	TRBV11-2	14	CASSLVQGNTEAFF
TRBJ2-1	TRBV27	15	CASSPSTSGYNEQFF
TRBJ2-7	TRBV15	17	CATSSFGLAGSSYEQYF
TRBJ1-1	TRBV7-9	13	CASSLAQGTEAFF
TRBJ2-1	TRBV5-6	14	CASSFSAGHNEQFF
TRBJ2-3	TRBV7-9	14	CASSLAPAAGTQYF
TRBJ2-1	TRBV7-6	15	CASGATGGHYNEQFF
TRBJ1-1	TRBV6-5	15	CASSSAGGLNTEAFF
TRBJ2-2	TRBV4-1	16	CASSQGGQGNTGELFF
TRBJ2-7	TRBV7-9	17	CASSSPRGNLRWDEQYF
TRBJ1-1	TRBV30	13	CASTLGGFTEAFF
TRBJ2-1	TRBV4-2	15	CASSQGQGNVNEQFF
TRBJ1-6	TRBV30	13	CAWSQQANSPLHF
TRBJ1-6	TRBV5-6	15	CASSFAGDYNSPLHF
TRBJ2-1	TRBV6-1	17	CASSATSGRAGFSEQFF
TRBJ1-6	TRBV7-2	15	CASSPVFSYNSPLHF
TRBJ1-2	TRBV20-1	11	CSAARDGGYTF
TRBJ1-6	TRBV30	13	CAWSRGGVSPLHF
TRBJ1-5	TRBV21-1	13	CASSPGVRQPQHF
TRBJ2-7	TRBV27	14	CATAPWRSSYEQYF
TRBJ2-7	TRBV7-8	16	CASSLAPGTSVYEQYF